The 10 T cell receptor beta chains below were found in one sample sequenced in a study of Graves' ophthalmopathy and Graves' hyperthyroidism. RNA transcripts were the source from which TCR beta CDR3 regions were amplified. HTBI primers served in a first-round RT-PCR, which a second-round multiplex PCR followed. TCRdb called the multiplex PCR reads again in MiXCR, with one record for every CDR3 protein. The data show approximately 330,000 distinct CDR3 sequences, 15% to 20% seen once. Sequenced input: peripheral blood. The receptors here all came from an adult man with Graves' ophthalmopathy.

Many counts were recorded for this clonotype. The chain employs TRBV28 and TRBJ2-7; 13 nucleotides match TRBD2. CDR3 size: 18 residues. Germline V gene data show CDR1 as MDHEN and CDR2 as SYDVKM. J was trimmed by 0 bases and V by 3 bases; bases with no gene match: 8. DNA for the CDR3: TGTGCCAGCAGTTTCCCGGGACTAGCGGGGACGAGCTCCTACGAGCAGTACTTC. Translated, it gives CASSFPGLAGTSSYEQYF.

This clonotype was detected ten times or more. This may be a read error, as it is one base from a much larger clone. V usage is TRBV11-1 and J usage is TRBJ2-7; 7 nucleotides align to TRBD1. The germline V gene encodes CDR1 SGHAT and CDR2 FQDESV (reference sequence). The CDR3 length is 16 residues. Trimming took 5 bases from V and 3 from J; bases not matched to a gene: 13. The CDR3 DNA reads TGTGCCAGCAGCCCAAAAGACAGGGTGACCCTCTACGAGCAGTACTTC. Translating gives CASSPKDRVTLYEQYF. Complete variable domain (other parts from reference TRBV11-1 and TRBJ2-7): EAEVAQSPRYKITEKSQAVAFWCDPISGHATLYWYRQILGQGPELLVQFQDESVVDDSQLPKDRFSAERLKGVDSTLKIQPAELGDSAMYLCASSPKDRVTLYEQYFGPGTRLTVT.

The V gene is TRBV15, the J gene TRBJ2-7; D ambiguous. Trimming pared 0 bases from V and 1 base from J, leaving 4 bases between. Germline lookup yields CDR1 LNHNV and CDR2 YYDKDF (reference sequence). The CDR3 is 13 amino acids. Written as DNA, the CDR3 is TGTGCCACCAGCAGAGAAGGGTCCTACGAGCAGTACTTC. Translated, it gives CATSREGSYEQYF.

This clonotype was counted ten times or more. The chain recombines TRBV9 with TRBJ1-1; the D is unclear. V gave up 3 bases and J gave up 5 bases, with 14 bases separating them. Germline-derived CDR1 and CDR2 are SGDLS and YYNGEE. This CDR3 comprises 14 residues. Here the CDR3 DNA reads TGTGCCAGCAGCGCCCAGAGCCGATCGACTGAAGCTTTCTTT. Amino acids: CASSAQSRSTEAFF.

This clonotype occurred many times. J is TRBJ1-1 and V is TRBV29-1; D gene ambiguous. This CDR3 has 13 residues. From germline, CDR1 is SQVTM and CDR2 ANQGSEA. Trimming removed 2 bases at V and 2 bases at J, with 9 bases between. The CDR3 sequence: CSVERQLNTEAFF. The CDR3 coding sequence is TGCAGCGTTGAACGGCAGTTAAACACTGAAGCTTTCTTT.

There are many counts of this clonotype. The V and J genes are TRBV12-3 or TRBV12-4 and TRBJ2-7, with TRBD2 identical over 13 bases. Unmatched junction bases numbered 15, after V lost 5 bases and J lost 5 bases. The CDR3 is made up of 18 amino acids. CDR3 amino acids: CASSERALAGGAQDEQYF. CDR3 nucleotide sequence: TGTGCCAGCAGTGAACGAGCACTAGCGGGAGGGGCTCAAGACGAGCAGTACTTC.

This clonotype appeared many times. The V call is TRBV24-1, the J call TRBJ1-2; TRBD1 might be the D (5 bases). CDR1 KGHDR and CDR2 SFDVKD come from the germline V gene. CDR3 size: 15 residues. V lost 3 bases and J 0 bases, leaving 10 bases between the germline ends. CDR3 in DNA: TGTGCCACCAGTGATCCACAGGACTCTAACTATGGCTACACCTTC. The encoded protein is CATSDPQDSNYGYTF.

This clonotype was seen repeatedly, ten times or more. The V gene is TRBV7-2, the J gene TRBJ2-2; 8 nucleotides match TRBD2. Losses at the gene ends were 2 bases for V and 3 bases for J; bases not matched to a gene: 2. The CDR3 extends over 15 amino acids. Germline V gene lookup returns CDR1 SGHTA and CDR2 FQGNSA. The CDR3 sequence is CASSLPGGYTGELFF. CDR3 nucleotides: TGTGCCAGCAGCTTACCGGGGGGGTACACCGGGGAGCTGTTTTTT.

At least ten counts were recorded for this clonotype. This sequence joins TRBV6-5 and TRBJ1-2; D is undetermined. The CDR3 runs 12 residues. Germline CDR1 MNHEY, CDR2 SVGAGI. The V end was cut by 5 bases, the J end by 7 bases, with 11 bases between. The CDR3 reads CASSPGGFGYTF. The CDR3, as DNA: TGTGCCAGCAGTCCTGGAGGATTTGGCTACACCTTC.

At least ten counts were recorded for this clonotype. The CDR3 spells CASSFGAVQETQYF. The CDR3 DNA reads TGTGCCAGCAGTTTCGGAGCGGTTCAAGAGACCCAGTACTTC. This rearrangement joins TRBV28 to TRBJ2-5; D is possibly TRBD2 (5 bases). Germline loops: CDR1 MDHEN, CDR2 SYDVKM. The CDR3 extends over 14 amino acids. V gave up 3 bases and J gave up 2 bases, with 10 bases separating them.